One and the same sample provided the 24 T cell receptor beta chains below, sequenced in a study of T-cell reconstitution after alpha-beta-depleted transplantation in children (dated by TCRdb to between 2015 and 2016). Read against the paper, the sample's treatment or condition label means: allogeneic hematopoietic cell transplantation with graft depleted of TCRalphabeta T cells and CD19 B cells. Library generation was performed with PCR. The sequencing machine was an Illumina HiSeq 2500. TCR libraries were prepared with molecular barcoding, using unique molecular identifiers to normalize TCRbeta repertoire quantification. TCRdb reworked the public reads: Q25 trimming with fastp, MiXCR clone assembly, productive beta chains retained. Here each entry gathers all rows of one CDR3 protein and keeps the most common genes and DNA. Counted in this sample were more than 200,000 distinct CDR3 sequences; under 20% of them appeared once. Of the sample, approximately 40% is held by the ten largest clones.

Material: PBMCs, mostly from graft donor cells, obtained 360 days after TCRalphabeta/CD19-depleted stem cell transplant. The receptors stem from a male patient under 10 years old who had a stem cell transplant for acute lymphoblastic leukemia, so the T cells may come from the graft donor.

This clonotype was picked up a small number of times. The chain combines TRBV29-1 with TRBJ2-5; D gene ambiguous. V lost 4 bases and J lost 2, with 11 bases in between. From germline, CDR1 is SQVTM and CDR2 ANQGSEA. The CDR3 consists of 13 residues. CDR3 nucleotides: TGCAGCGTTGGGAGACGGTTACAAGAGACCCAGTACTTC. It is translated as CSVGRRLQETQYF.

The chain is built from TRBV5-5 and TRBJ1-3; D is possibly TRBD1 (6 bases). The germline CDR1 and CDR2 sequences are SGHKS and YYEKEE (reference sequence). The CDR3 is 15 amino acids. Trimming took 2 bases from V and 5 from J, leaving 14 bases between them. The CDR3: CASSFRDNARNTIYF. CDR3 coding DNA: TGTGCCAGCAGCTTCCGGGACAATGCCCGAAACACCATATATTTT.

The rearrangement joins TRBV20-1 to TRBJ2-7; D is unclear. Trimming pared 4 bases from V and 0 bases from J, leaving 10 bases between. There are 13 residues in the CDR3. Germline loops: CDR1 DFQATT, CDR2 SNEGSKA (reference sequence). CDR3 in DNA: TGCAGTGCTAAGCGTGAGAGCTCCTACGAGCAGTACTTC. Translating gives CSAKRESSYEQYF.

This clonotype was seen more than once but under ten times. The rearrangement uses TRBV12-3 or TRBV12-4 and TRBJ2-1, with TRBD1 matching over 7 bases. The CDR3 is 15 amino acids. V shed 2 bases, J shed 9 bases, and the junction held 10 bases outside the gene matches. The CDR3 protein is CASSLSWTGYGEQFF. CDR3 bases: TGTGCCAGCAGTTTATCCTGGACAGGTTATGGTGAGCAGTTCTTC.

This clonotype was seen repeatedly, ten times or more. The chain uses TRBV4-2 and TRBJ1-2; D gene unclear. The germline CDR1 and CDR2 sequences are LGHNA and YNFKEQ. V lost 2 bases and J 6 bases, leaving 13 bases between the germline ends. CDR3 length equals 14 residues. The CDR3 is CASSQMTPTDGYTF. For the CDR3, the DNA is TGTGCCAGCAGCCAAATGACCCCAACCGATGGCTACACCTTC.

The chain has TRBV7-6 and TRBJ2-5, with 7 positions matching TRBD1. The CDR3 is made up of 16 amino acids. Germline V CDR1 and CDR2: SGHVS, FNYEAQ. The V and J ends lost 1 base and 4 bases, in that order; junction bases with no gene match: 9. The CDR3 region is CASSLVIQGFRETQYF. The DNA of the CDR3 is TGTGCCAGCAGCTTAGTCATACAGGGGTTTCGAGAGACCCAGTACTTC.

CDR3 bases: TGTGCCAGCAGCTCCGGGGGTGGGGACAGGGTGTACCATGAGCAGTTCTTC. This codes for CASSSGGGDRVYHEQFF. V and J are TRBV7-8 and TRBJ2-1, with TRBD1 matching 9 bases. The V segment lost 4 bases and the J segment 8 bases; nucleotides outside the gene matches: 15. The CDR3 has 17 residues. The germline V gene has CDR1 SGHVS and CDR2 FQNEAQ.

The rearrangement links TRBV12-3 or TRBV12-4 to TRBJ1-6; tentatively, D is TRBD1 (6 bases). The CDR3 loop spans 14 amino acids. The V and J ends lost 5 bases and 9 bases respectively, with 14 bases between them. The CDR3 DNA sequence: TGTGCCAGCAGTAGCGAGGGGGAAAGTTCACCCCTCCACTTT. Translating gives CASSSEGESSPLHF.

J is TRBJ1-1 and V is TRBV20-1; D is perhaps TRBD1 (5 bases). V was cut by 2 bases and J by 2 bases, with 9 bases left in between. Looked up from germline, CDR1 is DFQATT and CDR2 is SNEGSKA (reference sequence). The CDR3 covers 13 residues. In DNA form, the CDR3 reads TGCAGTGCTAGAAAGACAGTTAACACTGAAGCTTTCTTT. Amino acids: CSARKTVNTEAFF.

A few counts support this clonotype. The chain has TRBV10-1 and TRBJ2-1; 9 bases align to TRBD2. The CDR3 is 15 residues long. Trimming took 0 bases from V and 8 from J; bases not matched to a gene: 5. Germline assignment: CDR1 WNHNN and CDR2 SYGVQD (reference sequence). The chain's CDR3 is CASSESIAGDYEQFF. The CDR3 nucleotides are TGCGCCAGCAGTGAGTCGATAGCGGGAGACTATGAGCAGTTCTTC.

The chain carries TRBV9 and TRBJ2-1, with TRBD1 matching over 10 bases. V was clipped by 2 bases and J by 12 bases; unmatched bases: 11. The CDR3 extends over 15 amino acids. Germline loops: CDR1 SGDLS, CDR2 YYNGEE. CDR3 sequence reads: CASSVRDRGVGGQFF. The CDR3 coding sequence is TGTGCCAGCAGCGTCCGGGACAGGGGTGTTGGTGGGCAGTTCTTC.

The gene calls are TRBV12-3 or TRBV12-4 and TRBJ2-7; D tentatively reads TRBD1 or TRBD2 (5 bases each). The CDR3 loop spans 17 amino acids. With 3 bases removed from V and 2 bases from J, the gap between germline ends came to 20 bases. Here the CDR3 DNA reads TGTGCCAGCAGTTTTCGGCGGGCCTGGGGCCAACCCTACGAGCAGTACTTC. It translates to CASSFRRAWGQPYEQYF.

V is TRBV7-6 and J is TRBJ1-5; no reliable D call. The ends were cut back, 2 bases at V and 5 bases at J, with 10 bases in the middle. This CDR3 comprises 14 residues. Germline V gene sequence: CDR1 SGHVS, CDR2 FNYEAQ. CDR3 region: CASSLRPVDQPQHF. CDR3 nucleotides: TGTGCCAGCAGCTTACGGCCGGTTGATCAGCCCCAGCATTTT. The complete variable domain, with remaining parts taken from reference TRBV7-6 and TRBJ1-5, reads GAGVSQSPRYKVTKRGQDVALRCDPISGHVSLYWYRQALGQGPEFLTYFNYEAQQDKSGLPNDRFSAERPEGSISTLTIQRTEQRDSAMYRCASSLRPVDQPQHFGDGTRLSIL.

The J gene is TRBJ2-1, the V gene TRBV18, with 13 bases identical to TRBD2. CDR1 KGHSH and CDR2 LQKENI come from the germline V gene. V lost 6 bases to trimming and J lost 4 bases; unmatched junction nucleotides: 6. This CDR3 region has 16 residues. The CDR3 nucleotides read TGTGCCAGCTCGGGGACTAGCGGGGACCCATACAATGAGCAGTTCTTC. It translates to CASSGTSGDPYNEQFF.

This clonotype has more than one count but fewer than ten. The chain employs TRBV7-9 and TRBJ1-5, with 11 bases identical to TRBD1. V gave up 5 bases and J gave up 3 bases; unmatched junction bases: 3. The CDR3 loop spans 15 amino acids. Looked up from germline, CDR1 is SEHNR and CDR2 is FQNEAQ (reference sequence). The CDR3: CASSQDRGHNQPQHF. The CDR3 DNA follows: TGTGCCAGCAGCCAGGACAGGGGGCACAATCAGCCCCAGCATTTT.

The CDR3 DNA reads as TGTGCCACCAGCACTAAACAGGGGGTAGGCTACGAGCAGTACTTC. It encodes CATSTKQGVGYEQYF. V gene TRBV15 combines with J gene TRBJ2-7; 8 nucleotides line up with TRBD1. This CDR3 comprises 15 residues. The germline gives CDR1 LNHNV, CDR2 YYDKDF (reference sequence). The V and J ends lost 4 bases and 3 bases, in that order; junction bases with no gene match: 8.

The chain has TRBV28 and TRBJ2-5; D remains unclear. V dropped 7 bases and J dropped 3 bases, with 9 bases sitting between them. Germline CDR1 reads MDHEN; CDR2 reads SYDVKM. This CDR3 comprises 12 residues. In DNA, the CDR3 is TGTGCCAGCAATGAACGGAAAGAGACCCAGTACTTC. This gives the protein CASNERKETQYF.

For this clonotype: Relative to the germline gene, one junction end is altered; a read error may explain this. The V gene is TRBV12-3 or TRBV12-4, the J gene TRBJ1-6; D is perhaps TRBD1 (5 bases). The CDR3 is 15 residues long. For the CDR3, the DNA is TGTGCCAGCAGTTCCCAGGGCACCTACAATTCACCCCTCCACTTT. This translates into CASSSQGTYNSPLHF.

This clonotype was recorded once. CDR3 nucleotides: TGTGCCAGCAGCCAAGACGATGGGCAGCCCCAGCATTTT. Amino acids: CASSQDDGQPQHF. The rearrangement uses TRBV3-1 and TRBJ1-5, with D unresolved. The germline CDR1 and CDR2 sequences are LGHDT and YNNKEL (reference sequence). This CDR3 comprises 13 residues. Trimming shortened V by 0 bases and J by 7 bases, and 7 bases separated the two germline ends.

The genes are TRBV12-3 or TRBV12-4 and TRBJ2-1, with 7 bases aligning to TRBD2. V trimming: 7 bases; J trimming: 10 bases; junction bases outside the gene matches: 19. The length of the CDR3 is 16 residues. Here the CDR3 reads CASTLSGTTPKGEQFF. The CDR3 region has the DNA TGTGCCAGCACCCTCTCCGGGACTACCCCGAAAGGAGAGCAGTTCTTC.

The CDR3 nucleotides are TGTGCCAGCAGGCAGGGGGCCTTAACAAGCTCCTACGAGCAGTACTTC. It specifies CASRQGALTSSYEQYF. The chain combines TRBV12-3 or TRBV12-4 with TRBJ2-7; TRBD1 aligns across 8 bases. With 6 bases clipped from V and 0 bases from J, the junction kept 10 bases outside the gene matches. CDR3 length: 16 residues.

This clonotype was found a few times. The CDR3 region is CASSERRLRGQGGNQPQHF. In DNA, the CDR3 is TGTGCCAGCAGTGAACGGCGTTTAAGGGGACAGGGTGGCAATCAGCCCCAGCATTTT. The chain couples TRBV2 to TRBJ1-5; 9 bases match TRBD1. The CDR3 is 19 residues long. Trimming removed 2 bases from V and 2 bases from J; junction bases left unmatched: 13. CDR1 and CDR2 (germline): SNHLY, FYNNEI.

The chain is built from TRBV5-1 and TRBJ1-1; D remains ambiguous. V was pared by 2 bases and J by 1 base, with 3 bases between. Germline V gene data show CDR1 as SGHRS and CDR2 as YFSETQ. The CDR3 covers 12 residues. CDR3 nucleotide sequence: TGCGCCAGCAGCTTACAGAACACTGAAGCTTTCTTT. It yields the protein CASSLQNTEAFF.

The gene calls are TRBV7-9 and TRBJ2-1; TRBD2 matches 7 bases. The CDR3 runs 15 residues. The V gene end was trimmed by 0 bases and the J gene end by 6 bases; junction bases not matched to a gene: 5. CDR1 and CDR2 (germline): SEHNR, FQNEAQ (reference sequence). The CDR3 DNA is TGTGCCAGCAGCTTAGCGGGAGGGGCGGGCAATGAGCAGTTCTTC. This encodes CASSLAGGAGNEQFF.